This T cell receptor beta chain was documented in a study of T cell changes during pregnancy in multiple sclerosis. Sequencing used immunoSEQ multiplex PCR; TCRdb keeps in-frame clones, though not all of them. The sample lists approximately 40,000 clones; roughly 90% were seen once. Deletions cut 0 bases from V and 2 bases from J, with 4 bases between. Germline V gene lookup returns CDR1 MRHNA and CDR2 SNTAGT. This CDR3 is 14 amino acids long. The TCR originated in a female donor with multiple sclerosis, enrolled in a pregnancy study. The rearrangement joins TRBV6-4 to TRBJ2-2; D is uncertain. The sample was CD8+ T cells from peripheral blood mononuclear cells, taken in the third trimester of pregnancy. DNA of the CDR3: TGTGCCAGCAGTGACTCGACAAACACCGGGGAGCTGTTTTTT. Amino acid sequence: CASSDSTNTGELFF.